Listed here are 28 T cell receptor beta chains from one sample, sequenced in a study of blood T cell repertoires in COVID-19. Assay: immunoSEQ multiplex PCR; the TCRdb copy retains only in-frame clones and omits some. The repertoire consists of about 230,000 clones, with approximately 81% occurring once and the leading ten covering just under 1%. The sample taken for sequencing was peripheral blood. These receptors were obtained from a man between 35 and 55 years old with acute or convalescent COVID-19.

The V and J genes are TRBV9 and TRBJ1-6; 7 bases fit TRBD1. CDR3 length equals 14 residues. V trimming: 5 bases; J trimming: 5 bases; junction bases outside the gene matches: 4. Looked up from germline, CDR1 is SGDLS and CDR2 is YYNGEE. The CDR3 is CASRQGTDNSPLHF. The CDR3 nucleotides are TGTGCCAGCAGACAAGGGACAGATAATTCACCCCTCCACTTT.

This clone has more than one count but fewer than ten. Written as DNA, the CDR3 is TGTGCCAGCAGCGTAGCCGCGGCTAATGAAAAACTGTTTTTT. Amino acid sequence: CASSVAAANEKLFF. The V gene is TRBV9, the J gene TRBJ1-4; no firm D call. The germline CDR1 and CDR2 sequences are SGDLS and YYNGEE. The CDR3 covers 14 residues. The germline V and J ends were trimmed by 0 bases and 3 bases, with 6 bases remaining between them.

The table lists this clone with a count of one. The chain is built from TRBV9 and TRBJ1-3; D gene uncertain. The V and J ends lost 6 bases and 0 bases respectively, with 10 bases between them. The CDR3 contains 14 residues. Germline loops: CDR1 SGDLS, CDR2 YYNGEE. The CDR3 loop is CASMKQSSGNTIYF. CDR3 nucleotides: TGTGCCAGCATGAAGCAAAGCTCTGGAAACACCATATATTTT.

The CDR3 protein is CASSQGLVVYNEQFF. CDR3 coding DNA: TGTGCCAGCAGCCAAGGTCTAGTAGTCTACAATGAGCAGTTCTTC. The V and J genes are TRBV14 and TRBJ2-1, with D unresolved. V dropped 1 base and J dropped 3 bases, with 10 bases sitting between them. CDR3 size: 15 residues. Germline lookup yields CDR1 SGHDN and CDR2 FVKESK.

The CDR3 is CATSRDSMYEQFF. The CDR3 DNA reads as TGTGCCACCAGCAGAGATAGTATGTATGAGCAGTTCTTC. The V gene is TRBV15, the J gene TRBJ2-1; D call uncertain. CDR3 length equals 13 residues. The V gene's germline CDR1 is LNHNV and CDR2 YYDKDF (reference sequence). V was trimmed by 0 bases and J by 8 bases, leaving 8 bases between them.

CDR3 sequence: CAISVSGGASYEQYF. The CDR3, as DNA: TGTGCCATCAGTGTAAGCGGGGGTGCTTCCTACGAGCAGTACTTC. The chain couples TRBV10-3 to TRBJ2-7; 8 bases fit TRBD2. The germline V gene encodes CDR1 ENHRY and CDR2 SYGVKD. The CDR3 loop spans 15 amino acids. The V segment lost 4 bases and the J segment 1 base; nucleotides outside the gene matches: 6.

This rearrangement joins TRBV2 to TRBJ2-3, with D possibly TRBD2 on 6 matching bases. Germline V gene sequence: CDR1 SNHLY, CDR2 FYNNEI. Trimming removed 9 bases from V and 0 bases from J, with 16 bases in between. There are 15 residues in the CDR3. The DNA for the CDR3 is TGTGCCAGTCGGAGGGACTTCACTAGCACAGATACGCAGTATTTT. As protein: CASRRDFTSTDTQYF. The variable domain in full, completed from reference TRBV2 and TRBJ2-3, reads EPEVTQTPSHQVTQMGQEVILRCVPISNHLYFYWYRQILGQKVEFLVSFYNNEISEKSEIFDDQFSVERPDGSNFTLKIRSTKLEDSAMYFCASRRDFTSTDTQYFGPGTRLTVL.

This clone was seen a single time. In DNA, the CDR3 is TGTGCCAGCAGCTTTTGGACTAGCGGGGGGACAAAGCAGTTCTTC. Encoded protein: CASSFWTSGGTKQFF. The rearrangement links TRBV5-4 to TRBJ2-1, with 14 bases aligning to TRBD2. V shed 2 bases, J shed 11 bases, and the junction held 6 bases outside the gene matches. CDR1 and CDR2 from the germline V gene are SGHNT and YYREEE (reference sequence). The CDR3 length is 15 residues.

The chain is built from TRBV5-1 and TRBJ1-1; the D gene is possibly TRBD1 (6 bases). Trimming took 5 bases from V and 6 from J, leaving 14 bases between them. This CDR3 comprises 13 residues. Germline V CDR1 and CDR2: SGHRS, YFSETQ. CDR3 region: CASRPDSLAEAFF. The CDR3 DNA follows: TGCGCCAGCAGACCGGACAGTTTGGCTGAAGCTTTCTTT.

The gene calls are TRBV13 and TRBJ1-1; D not certain. The CDR3 is 14 residues long. Germline V gene data show CDR1 as PRHDT and CDR2 as FYEKMQ (reference sequence). The V gene lost 0 bases and the J gene lost 8 bases, with 13 bases spanning the gap. The CDR3 protein is CASSLGRPVLEAFF. For the CDR3, the DNA is TGTGCCAGCAGCTTAGGCCGTCCGGTTTTAGAAGCTTTCTTT. Full variable domain (rest looked up from reference TRBV13 and TRBJ1-1): AAGVIQSPRHLIKEKRETATLKCYPIPRHDTVYWYQQGPGQDPQFLISFYEKMQSDKGSIPDRFSAQQFSDYHSELNMSSLELGDSALYFCASSLGRPVLEAFFGQGTRLTVV.

The genes are TRBV27 and TRBJ2-3; 8 nucleotides agree with TRBD2. The trim removed 5 bases at V and 9 bases at J, leaving 13 bases unmatched. The CDR3 covers 15 residues. CDR1 is MNHEY and CDR2 is SMNVEV in the germline V gene (reference sequence). In DNA form, the CDR3 reads TGTGCCAGCAGTCTAACCCTCCGGGGGGGAGAGACGCAGTATTTT. Protein: CASSLTLRGGETQYF.

The chain uses TRBV5-1 and TRBJ1-2; 9 bases are shared with TRBD1. Germline V CDR1 and CDR2: SGHRS, YFSETQ. CDR3 length: 14 amino acids. V trimming: 4 bases; J trimming: 2 bases; junction bases outside the gene matches: 3. The CDR3 DNA is TGCGCCAGCAGCCCGACAGGGGGAAACTATGGCTACACCTTC. Its protein product is CASSPTGGNYGYTF. Combining the CDR3 with reference TRBV5-1 and TRBJ1-2 gives the whole variable domain KAGVTQTPRYLIKTRGQQVTLSCSPISGHRSVSWYQQTPGQGLQFLFEYFSETQRNKGNFPGRFSGRQFSNSRSEMNVSTLELGDSALYLCASSPTGGNYGYTFGSGTRLTVV.

J is TRBJ1-1 and V is TRBV5-5; TRBD1 might be the D (5 bases). This CDR3 spans 17 amino acids. V was clipped by 1 base and J by 0 bases, with 16 bases between them. Germline CDR1 and CDR2: SGHKS and YYEKEE (reference sequence). DNA for the CDR3: TGTGCCAGCAGCTTGTTCCGCGCGACAGACCTGAACACTGAAGCTTTCTTT. It translates to CASSLFRATDLNTEAFF.

As for this clone: The same CDR3 is also encoded by other DNA sequences in this sample. The rearrangement joins TRBV6-1 to TRBJ1-3; TRBD1 matches 9 bases. The CDR3 sequence is 15 residues long. Germline CDR1 and CDR2: MNHNS and SASEGT. Losses at the gene ends were 3 bases for V and 2 bases for J; bases not matched to a gene: 2. CDR3 in DNA: TGTGCCAGCAGTGAGGGACAGGGAGCTGGAAACACCATATATTTT. Protein product: CASSEGQGAGNTIYF.

This rearrangement joins TRBV19 to TRBJ1-2, with D unclear. Trimming cost V 0 bases and J 8 bases, with 13 bases left between them. The CDR3 sequence is 14 residues long. Germline CDR1 reads LNHDA; CDR2 reads SQIVND (reference sequence). The CDR3 DNA sequence: TGTGCCAGTAGTATAGATCTTAACCCTGCGGGCTACACCTTC. Protein sequence: CASSIDLNPAGYTF.

The genes are TRBV19 and TRBJ2-2, with 7 bases that match TRBD1. This CDR3 is 15 amino acids long. CDR1 LNHDA and CDR2 SQIVND come from the germline V gene (reference sequence). Germline trimming cut 6 bases from V and 0 bases from J; bases unmatched to any gene: 4. CDR3 protein: CASRSGQTNTGELFF. The DNA of the CDR3 is TGTGCCAGTAGATCGGGACAGACGAACACCGGGGAGCTGTTTTTT.

The V gene is TRBV7-9, the J gene TRBJ2-1, with D possibly matching TRBD2 (6 bases). This CDR3 contains 15 residues. Germline loops: CDR1 SEHNR, CDR2 FQNEAQ (reference sequence). The ends were cut back, 0 bases at V and 5 bases at J, with 11 bases in the middle. Here the CDR3 reads CASSLAVGSNNEQFF. The CDR3, as DNA: TGTGCCAGCAGCTTAGCGGTCGGGAGTAACAATGAGCAGTTCTTC.

This clone was seen a single time. This sequence joins TRBV30 and TRBJ1-2; D not certain. The CDR3 is made up of 13 amino acids. Between the trimmed V and J ends, which lost 5 bases and 4 bases, there was a span of 14 bases. The germline CDR1 and CDR2 sequences are GTSNPN and SVGIG (reference sequence). The CDR3 is CAWGEDGGYGYTF. In DNA, the CDR3 is TGTGCCTGGGGGGAAGACGGAGGCTATGGCTACACCTTC.

This chain links TRBV30 with TRBJ1-6; D uncertain. The CDR3 spans 15 residues. Per the germline V gene, CDR1 is GTSNPN and CDR2 is SVGIG (reference sequence). The V end lost 5 bases, the J end lost 3 bases, and 14 bases lay between the germline ends. The CDR3 loop reads CAWHRGLVYNSPLHF. Here the CDR3 DNA reads TGTGCCTGGCATCGAGGACTGGTCTATAATTCACCCCTCCACTTT.

To note about this clone: Sequence at one end of the junction differs from germline and may be a read error. The rearrangement links TRBV4-1 to TRBJ1-4; D is uncertain. Germline V gives CDR1 MGHRA, CDR2 YSYEKL. CDR3 size: 14 residues. CDR3 bases: TGCGCCAGCACCCAAGGTATATCCAATGAAAAACTGTTTTTT. Protein: CASTQGISNEKLFF.

This chain joins TRBV7-9 and TRBJ2-7; D may be TRBD2 (6 bases). Per germline, CDR1 SEHNR and CDR2 FQNEAQ (reference sequence). The CDR3 covers 15 residues. V lost 2 bases, J lost 2 bases, and 13 bases lay in between. The CDR3 nucleotides read TGTGCCAGCAGCTTAAGCGGGCCGGGAACCTACGAGCAGTACTTC. Its translation: CASSLSGPGTYEQYF.

This CDR3 reads CASSSRGGGTDTQYF. The CDR3 nucleotides are TGTGCCAGCAGCTCCCGCGGGGGGGGCACAGATACGCAGTATTTT. The chain uses TRBV7-3 and TRBJ2-3, with 9 bases matching TRBD2. The CDR3 runs 15 residues. V lost 4 bases, J lost 1 base, and 3 bases stayed unmatched. CDR1 SGHTA and CDR2 FQGTGA come from the germline V gene.

CDR3 nucleotide sequence: TGTGCCAGCAGAATGACAGGGGTCATCGGGGAGCTGTTTTTT. Its protein product is CASRMTGVIGELFF. The chain is built from TRBV7-2 and TRBJ2-2; 8 bases are shared with TRBD1. V gave up 6 bases and J gave up 7 bases; unmatched junction bases: 7. The CDR3 runs to 14 residues. The V gene's germline CDR1 is SGHTA and CDR2 FQGNSA.

The rearrangement links TRBV30 to TRBJ2-2, with D maybe TRBD1 (6 bases). Germline values: CDR1 GTSNPN, CDR2 SVGIG (reference sequence). V shed 2 bases and J shed 0 bases, with 13 bases lying between them. This CDR3 has 16 residues. The CDR3 loop is CAWSRGSVPNTGELFF. DNA of the CDR3: TGTGCCTGGAGTAGGGGGTCCGTACCGAACACCGGGGAGCTGTTTTTT.

The chain uses TRBV7-2 and TRBJ1-2; 8 bases line up with TRBD1. This CDR3 is 15 amino acids long. Trimming at V came to 5 bases and at J to 7 bases, leaving 12 bases not matched to a gene. The germline V gene encodes CDR1 SGHTA and CDR2 FQGNSA. The CDR3 loop is CASSTQSRTGSGYTF. The DNA for the CDR3 is TGTGCCAGCAGCACCCAAAGCCGGACAGGGTCTGGCTACACCTTC.

This chain links TRBV15 with TRBJ2-2; D call uncertain. CDR3 size: 16 residues. Germline V gene lookup returns CDR1 LNHNV and CDR2 YYDKDF (reference sequence). The germline V and J ends were trimmed by 1 base and 3 bases, with 12 bases remaining between them. CDR3 nucleotide sequence: TGTGCCACCAGCAGAGCGTCCGAGTACTACACCGGGGAGCTGTTTTTT. Its translation: CATSRASEYYTGELFF.

The chain employs TRBV6-1 and TRBJ1-3; 7 nucleotides align to TRBD1. CDR3 size: 15 residues. V shed 3 bases, J shed 4 bases, and the junction held 6 bases outside the gene matches. Germline V gene lookup returns CDR1 MNHNS and CDR2 SASEGT. CDR3 sequence: CASSESGGRGNTIYF. The CDR3 DNA is TGTGCCAGCAGTGAGTCAGGGGGGCGAGGAAACACCATATATTTT.

The chain joins TRBV6-5 to TRBJ2-7; 9 nucleotides agree with TRBD1. Germline CDR1 reads MNHEY; CDR2 reads SVGAGI. J lost 4 bases, V lost 5 bases, and 6 bases had no gene match. This CDR3 is 14 amino acids long. The CDR3 DNA is TGTGCCAGCAGTCAGGGGGGACAGGGATACGAGCAGTACTTC. Protein: CASSQGGQGYEQYF.